This T cell receptor beta chain was identified during a study of shared clonotypes between healthy human individuals. Germline CDR1 is SNHLY and CDR2 is FYNNEI. This CDR3 contains 13 residues. The V end lost 3 bases, the J end lost 2 bases, and 8 bases lay between the germline ends. CD45RO negativity and positive selection for CCR7 defined naive CD8 cells, a population that excluded terminally differentiated effector memory CD45RA+ cells. Deep was the level used in running the assay. Some clones are missing from TCRdb's copy, which holds only in-frame ones; the method was immunoSEQ multiplex PCR. This table has around 2,100,000 clones, over 85% appearing once.

This TCR derives from a man in his late teens or twenties in good health. The V call is TRBV2, the J call TRBJ2-7; D gene unclear. Sequenced input: naive CD8+ T cells sorted from blood. The CDR3 sequence: CASSDGRPYEQYF. The CDR3 bases are TGTGCCAGCAGTGACGGCCGACCCTACGAGCAGTACTTC. The entire variable domain, with the rest obtained from reference TRBV2 and TRBJ2-7, is as follows: EPEVTQTPSHQVTQMGQEVILRCVPISNHLYFYWYRQILGQKVEFLVSFYNNEISEKSEIFDDQFSVERPDGSNFTLKIRSTKLEDSAMYFCASSDGRPYEQYFGPGTRLTVT.